A single sample gave rise to the 22 T cell receptor beta chains below, sequenced in a study of blood T cell repertoires in COVID-19. Sequencing was performed with immunoSEQ multiplex PCR; in TCRdb, only in-frame clones are kept and a portion is missing. Of a few hundred thousand clones in the sample, roughly 84% were seen once. The sample was PBMCs or T cells enriched from blood (not recorded which). These receptors were taken from a woman between 25 and 40 years old who had recovered from COVID-19.

The chain employs TRBV11-1 and TRBJ2-5, with a weak D call TRBD1 (6 bases). V was pared by 5 bases and J by 5 bases, with 18 bases between. This CDR3 region has 15 residues. Germline CDR1 is SGHAT and CDR2 is FQDESV (reference sequence). CDR3 nucleotide sequence: TGTGCCAGCAGCAAGGGACAAGGCTCCGGGGAGACCCAGTACTTC. Translated, it gives CASSKGQGSGETQYF. Based on the CDR3 plus reference TRBV11-1 and TRBJ2-5, the full variable domain is EAEVAQSPRYKITEKSQAVAFWCDPISGHATLYWYRQILGQGPELLVQFQDESVVDDSQLPKDRFSAERLKGVDSTLKIQPAELGDSAMYLCASSKGQGSGETQYFGPGTRLLVL.

This clone was picked up a small number of times. The rearrangement uses TRBV18 and TRBJ1-5; 7 positions agree with TRBD1. Germline-derived CDR1 and CDR2 are KGHSH and LQKENI. V gave up 4 bases and J gave up 4 bases; unmatched junction bases: 4. There are 14 residues in the CDR3. As DNA, the CDR3 is TGTGCCAGCTCACGGGACAGTGGAAATCAGCCCCAGCATTTT. Translating gives CASSRDSGNQPQHF.

The gene calls are TRBV28 and TRBJ2-1, with TRBD2 identical over 8 bases. CDR3 length equals 14 residues. V lost 2 bases to trimming and J lost 6 bases; unmatched junction nucleotides: 3. The germline gives CDR1 MDHEN, CDR2 SYDVKM. The CDR3 DNA reads TGTGCCAGCAGTTTACGGGAGGGCCGCAATGAGCAGTTCTTC. This sequence encodes CASSLREGRNEQFF. Looking up the rest from reference TRBV28 and TRBJ2-1 gives the full variable domain: DVKVTQSSRYLVKRTGEKVFLECVQDMDHENMFWYRQDPGLGLRLIYFSYDVKMKEKGDIPEGYSVSREKKERFSLILESASTNQTSMYLCASSLREGRNEQFFGPGTRLTVL.

The CDR3 protein is CASSERGRQGNTEAFF. CDR3 nucleotides: TGTGCCAGCAGTGAACGTGGTCGGCAGGGGAACACTGAAGCTTTCTTT. This chain joins TRBV2 and TRBJ1-1; weak D call: TRBD1 (5 bases). The CDR3 is made up of 16 amino acids. Germline V gives CDR1 SNHLY, CDR2 FYNNEI. V dropped 2 bases and J dropped 1 base, with 14 bases sitting between them.

This clone was recorded only once. The J gene is TRBJ2-1, the V gene TRBV28, with a tentative D call TRBD2 (5 bases). CDR1 and CDR2 from the germline V gene are MDHEN and SYDVKM. The CDR3 has 15 residues. Trimming cost V 5 bases and J 5 bases, with 16 bases left between them. CDR3 nucleotide sequence: TGTGCCAGCAGTGCAATTAGCGAAGCAAACAATGAGCAGTTCTTC. Protein sequence: CASSAISEANNEQFF.

V gene TRBV5-8 combines with J gene TRBJ2-7, with 8 positions matching TRBD1. There are 13 residues in the CDR3. The ends lost 6 bases at V and 4 bases at J; junction bases unmatched: 6. From germline, CDR1 is SGHTS and CDR2 YDEGEE. CDR3 amino acids: CASTERTGYEQYF. The CDR3 DNA follows: TGTGCCAGCACCGAGCGGACAGGGTACGAGCAGTACTTC.

The genes are TRBV18 and TRBJ1-1; D gene unclear. The ends were cut back, 2 bases at V and 5 bases at J, with 18 bases in the middle. The CDR3 runs 16 residues. The germline gives CDR1 KGHSH, CDR2 LQKENI. The CDR3 DNA reads as TGTGCCAGCTCACCAACTCTCCCCGGGGAGGGAACTGAAGCTTTCTTT. Translating gives CASSPTLPGEGTEAFF.

This rearrangement joins TRBV18 to TRBJ2-2; D not resolved. Trimming stripped 1 base from V and 1 base from J, with 10 bases between. Per germline, CDR1 KGHSH and CDR2 LQKENI. The CDR3 runs 16 residues. The CDR3 reads CASSPQRSRNTGELFF. DNA of the CDR3: TGTGCCAGCTCACCACAGCGAAGCCGGAACACCGGGGAGCTGTTTTTT.

This clone was observed a few times. V and J are TRBV5-4 and TRBJ2-7, with TRBD1 matching 8 bases. The V gene end was trimmed by 3 bases and the J gene end by 3 bases; junction bases not matched to a gene: 8. The CDR3 consists of 15 residues. CDR1 SGHNT and CDR2 YYREEE come from the germline V gene (reference sequence). In DNA, the CDR3 is TGTGCCAGCAGCTCGGCCGGGACAGGAGTCTACGAGCAGTACTTC. It codes for CASSSAGTGVYEQYF.

The chain employs TRBV27 and TRBJ1-1; 7 bases agree with TRBD1. J was trimmed by 0 bases and V by 8 bases; bases with no gene match: 6. The germline V gene encodes CDR1 MNHEY and CDR2 SMNVEV (reference sequence). The CDR3 sequence is 14 residues long. For the CDR3, the DNA is TGTGCCAGCGGGGACAGCGCAATGAACACTGAAGCTTTCTTT. This sequence encodes CASGDSAMNTEAFF.

This chain links TRBV5-6 with TRBJ2-7, with a weak D call TRBD1 (7 bases). The CDR3 extends over 15 amino acids. V shed 4 bases and J shed 2 bases, with 16 bases lying between them. Germline CDR1 and CDR2: SGHDT and YYEEEE. In DNA, the CDR3 is TGTGCCAGCAGCCCTCTGGACAGGACTACCTACGAGCAGTACTTC. This codes for CASSPLDRTTYEQYF.

This chain connects TRBV3-1 (or the pseudogene TRBV3-2) to TRBJ1-2; possible D gene TRBD1, 6 bases. Germline CDR1 reads LGHDT; CDR2 reads YNNKEL (reference sequence). This CDR3 has 14 residues. V was trimmed by 2 bases and J by 3 bases, leaving 10 bases between them. The CDR3 is CASSQKTGYYGYTF. The CDR3 DNA reads as TGTGCCAGCAGCCAAAAGACAGGCTACTATGGCTACACCTTC.

J is TRBJ1-5 and V is TRBV7-2; a possible D gene is TRBD1 (5 bases). CDR3 length equals 15 residues. V was cut by 5 bases and J by 3 bases, with 14 bases left in between. From germline, CDR1 is SGHTA and CDR2 FQGNSA. In DNA form, the CDR3 reads TGTGCCAGCAGCCAGGAGCGGGGGAACAATCAGCCCCAGCATTTT. Its protein is CASSQERGNNQPQHF.

The V gene is TRBV2, the J gene TRBJ1-1; possible D gene TRBD1, 6 bases. In germline, CDR1 is SNHLY, CDR2 FYNNEI. V shed 7 bases and J shed 1 base, with 13 bases lying between them. The CDR3 consists of 14 residues. The CDR3 coding sequence is TGTGCCAGCATCAGAGGGACACAGAACACTGAAGCTTTCTTT. It translates to CASIRGTQNTEAFF. The full variable domain, in which reference TRBV2 and TRBJ1-1 provide the parts outside the CDR3, is EPEVTQTPSHQVTQMGQEVILRCVPISNHLYFYWYRQILGQKVEFLVSFYNNEISEKSEIFDDQFSVERPDGSNFTLKIRSTKLEDSAMYFCASIRGTQNTEAFFGQGTRLTVV.

The V and J genes are TRBV6-6 and TRBJ1-3; D is possibly TRBD1 (5 bases). Trimming shortened V by 5 bases and J by 4 bases, and 9 bases separated the two germline ends. This CDR3 region has 13 residues. Germline CDR1 MNHNY, CDR2 SVGAGI (reference sequence). The CDR3 region is CASSTREGNTIYF. The CDR3 region has the DNA TGTGCCAGCAGTACCAGGGAAGGAAACACCATATATTTT.

The rearrangement uses TRBV3-1 (or the pseudogene TRBV3-2) and TRBJ1-2, with 7 bases identical to TRBD1. After removal of 6 bases from V and 0 bases from J, the junction contained 10 bases not matched to a gene. This CDR3 has 16 residues. In germline, CDR1 is LGHDT, CDR2 YNNKEL (reference sequence). CDR3 DNA sequence: TGTGCCAGCAGTCAAAGACCGGGACAGACTAACTATGGCTACACCTTC. It is translated as CASSQRPGQTNYGYTF.

V and J are TRBV5-4 and TRBJ2-3; 8 bases map to TRBD2. The CDR3 is 15 amino acids. Germline-derived CDR1 and CDR2 are SGHNT and YYREEE (reference sequence). Trimming took 2 bases from V and 6 from J; bases not matched to a gene: 8. The CDR3 DNA reads as TGTGCCAGCAGCTTTAGCGGGACAAGGGCGGATACGCAGTATTTT. This translates into CASSFSGTRADTQYF.

The genes are TRBV7-9 and TRBJ2-2, with a tentative D call TRBD2 (7 bases). This CDR3 has 16 residues. CDR1 is SEHNR, CDR2 FQNEAQ, per germline (reference sequence). The V end lost 4 bases, the J end lost 5 bases, and 17 bases lay between the germline ends. Written as DNA, the CDR3 is TGTGCCAGCAGCTCCCTTCAGGGAGGGGGAACCGGGGAGCTGTTTTTT. This translates into CASSSLQGGGTGELFF. The variable domain in full, with the rest retrieved from reference TRBV7-9 and TRBJ2-2, is DTGVSQNPRHKITKRGQNVTFRCDPISEHNRLYWYRQTLGQGPEFLTYFQNEAQLEKSRLLSDRFSAERPKGSFSTLEIQRTEQGDSAMYLCASSSLQGGGTGELFFGEGSRLTVL.

The sample holds one count of this clone. The CDR3: CSATGASQETQYF. DNA of the CDR3: TGCAGCGCTACAGGGGCGTCCCAAGAGACCCAGTACTTC. The gene calls are TRBV29-1 and TRBJ2-5; 7 bases are shared with TRBD1. CDR3 length: 13 amino acids. V dropped 7 bases and J dropped 1; count of bases not matched to a gene: 6. Germline loops: CDR1 SQVTM, CDR2 ANQGSEA.

The sample holds a few counts of this clone. This chain uses TRBV3-1 (or the pseudogene TRBV3-2) with TRBJ2-1; 7 nucleotides agree with TRBD2. Germline CDR1 and CDR2: LGHDT and YNNKEL (reference sequence). The CDR3 is 15 amino acids. V gave up 4 bases and J gave up 3 bases; unmatched junction bases: 6. Here the CDR3 reads CASSPSGLYYNEQFF. In nucleotides, the CDR3 is TGTGCCAGCAGCCCCTCGGGACTATACTACAATGAGCAGTTCTTC.

The V and J genes are TRBV25-1 and TRBJ1-4; 7 nucleotides match TRBD1. The V segment lost 4 bases and the J segment 3 bases; nucleotides outside the gene matches: 5. There are 15 residues in the CDR3. Germline loops: CDR1 MGHDK, CDR2 SYGVNS. The CDR3 protein is CASSAYRGANEKLFF. CDR3 bases: TGTGCCAGCAGTGCCTACAGGGGTGCTAATGAAAAACTGTTTTTT.

The chain recombines TRBV11-2 with TRBJ2-7; perhaps TRBD2 as D (5 bases). The germline V gene encodes CDR1 SGHAT and CDR2 FQNNGV. Trimming pared 3 bases from V and 0 bases from J, leaving 12 bases between. CDR3 length equals 15 residues. This CDR3 reads CASSFTVASSYEQYF. Here the CDR3 DNA reads TGTGCCAGCAGCTTTACAGTAGCGAGCTCCTACGAGCAGTACTTC.